Sequencing of this TCR beta chain was carried out in a study of follicular helper T cells after annual influenza vaccination. Across the whole study: Across the 2013-2014, 2014-2015 and 2015-2016 vaccination seasons, some subjects were resampled. Broader study findings: Day 7 ICOS+CD38+ clones later appeared mostly in ICOS-CD38- cTfh.

The time point was: 2014-2015 season, 7 days after vaccination. Adults were given seasonal inactivated influenza vaccine, and blood CD4 subsets were sorted before and after vaccination. Germline CDR1 and CDR2: KGHSH and LQKENI. Unmatched junction bases numbered 5, after V lost 5 bases and J lost 4 bases. This CDR3 region has 14 residues. As concerns this clone: Its antigen is currently unknown.

The protocol was immunoSEQ multiplex PCR, while the TCRdb copy is restricted to in-frame clones and leaves out a portion. The sample lists roughly 10,000 clones, approximately 82% occurring once. The TCR comes from an adult who received the influenza vaccine. The chain couples TRBV18 to TRBJ2-5; 9 nucleotides align to TRBD2. The sample consisted of CXCR5- memory CD4+ T cells sorted from blood, taken 7 days after influenza vaccination. In nucleotides, the CDR3 is TGTGCCAGCTCAACGGCTAGCGGGGCAGAGACCCAGTACTTC. Amino acids: CASSTASGAETQYF.